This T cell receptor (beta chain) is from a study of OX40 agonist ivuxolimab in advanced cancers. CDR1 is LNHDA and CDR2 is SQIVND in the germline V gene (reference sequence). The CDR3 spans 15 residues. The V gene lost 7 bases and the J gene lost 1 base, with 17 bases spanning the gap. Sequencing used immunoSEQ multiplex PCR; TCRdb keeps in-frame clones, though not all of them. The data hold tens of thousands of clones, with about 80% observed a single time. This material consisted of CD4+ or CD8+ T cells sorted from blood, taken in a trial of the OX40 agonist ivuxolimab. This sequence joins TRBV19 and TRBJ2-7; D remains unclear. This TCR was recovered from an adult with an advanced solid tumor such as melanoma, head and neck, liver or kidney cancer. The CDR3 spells CASNHDPQDSYEQYF. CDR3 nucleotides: TGTGCCAGTAACCACGATCCTCAGGATTCCTACGAGCAGTACTTC.